This T cell receptor (beta chain) originates from a study of control samples from healthy donors and cancer patients (dated by TCRdb to the early 2020s). Remarks on this clone: What this receptor recognizes is not known. There are no base qualities to consult, and no much larger clone falls within one base.

The CDR3 runs 14 residues from the cysteine to the phenylalanine. Only the CDR3 DNA is retained, 42 bases long and in frame from the first base. V loses 6 bases, J loses 4 bases, and the germline ends lie 15 bases apart. In the germline V gene, CDR1 corresponds to ENHRY and CDR2 to SYGVKD. The receptor library was made with the immunoSEQ multiplex PCR assay. In TCRdb, the immuneACCESS table is reduced to in-frame sequences with V and J assigned. These tables do not hold every clone; where another copy was compared, an unresolved V gene accounts for under half, and the others remain unexplained. Here the sample has 150,000 or so clones; approximately 93% occur a single time. The top ten constitute roughly 6.2% of the sample.

This clonotype originated in a man aged 18 to 29 in good health. The chain couples TRBV10-3 to TRBJ1-1; a tentative D match to TRBD1 spans 6 bases. Sample: blood. The DNA sequence is given as TGTGCCATCAGGCTACAGGGCCAGGGCACTGAAGCTTTCTTT. Its product reads: CAIRLQGQGTEAFF.